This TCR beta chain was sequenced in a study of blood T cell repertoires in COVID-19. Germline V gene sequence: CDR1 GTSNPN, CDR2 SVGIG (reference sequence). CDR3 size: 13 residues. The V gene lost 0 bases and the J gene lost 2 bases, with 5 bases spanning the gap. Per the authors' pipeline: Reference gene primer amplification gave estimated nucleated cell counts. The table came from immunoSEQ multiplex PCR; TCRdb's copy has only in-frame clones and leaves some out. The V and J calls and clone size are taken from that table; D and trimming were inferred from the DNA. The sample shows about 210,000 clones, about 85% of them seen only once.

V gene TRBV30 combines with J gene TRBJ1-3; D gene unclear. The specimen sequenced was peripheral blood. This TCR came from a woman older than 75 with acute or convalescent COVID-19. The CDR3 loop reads CAWSVAPGNTIYF. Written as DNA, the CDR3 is TGTGCCTGGAGTGTAGCCCCTGGAAACACCATATATTTT.